The next 32 T cell receptor beta chains were all read from a single sample in a study of vaccination effects on CD4 cells after COVID-19. Data came from immunoSEQ multiplex PCR; TCRdb stores just in-frame clones and leaves some out. Counted here are 35,000 to 40,000 clones, 82% occurring once; the ten biggest clones make up 2%. The ViraFEST assay expanded antigen-specific CD4+ T cells with viral peptide pools before sequencing. Cultured cells yielded isolated CD4+ T cells after 10 days. Two-dose BNT162b2 or mRNA-1273 vaccination was given to participants. For these TCRs, the target antigens are not known. Material: CD4+ T cells from PBMCs cultured with HCoV-NL63 spike peptides, obtained after COVID-19 vaccination. These receptors originate from a human donor who received a COVID-19 vaccine. Some clones in this sample may be carry-over from other donors' samples.

The chain employs TRBV9 and TRBJ2-3; D is possibly TRBD1 (6 bases). The CDR3 totals 15 residues. Germline V gene data show CDR1 as SGDLS and CDR2 as YYNGEE. V lost 1 base to trimming and J lost 4 bases, with 13 bases between them. In DNA, the CDR3 is TGTGCCAGCAGCGTACAGGGGAAGAGGGCAGATACGCAGTATTTT. This sequence encodes CASSVQGKRADTQYF. The whole variable domain, filled in from reference TRBV9 and TRBJ2-3, reads DSGVTQTPKHLITATGQRVTLRCSPRSGDLSVYWYQQSLDQGLQFLIQYYNGEERAKGNILERFSAQQFPDLHSELNLSSLELGDSALYFCASSVQGKRADTQYFGPGTRLTVL.

CDR3 region: CASSEGSITNEKLFF. The CDR3 region has the DNA TGTGCCAGCAGCGAGGGGTCCATAACTAATGAAAAACTGTTTTTT. The chain combines TRBV9 with TRBJ1-4; D is possibly TRBD1 (5 bases). CDR3 length: 15 amino acids. V gave up 3 bases and J gave up 1 base, with 10 bases separating them. Germline assignment: CDR1 SGDLS and CDR2 YYNGEE. The complete variable domain, with remaining parts taken from reference TRBV9 and TRBJ1-4, reads DSGVTQTPKHLITATGQRVTLRCSPRSGDLSVYWYQQSLDQGLQFLIQYYNGEERAKGNILERFSAQQFPDLHSELNLSSLELGDSALYFCASSEGSITNEKLFFGSGTQLSVL.

This chain uses TRBV27 with TRBJ2-1; 7 nucleotides agree with TRBD2. The germline gives CDR1 MNHEY, CDR2 SMNVEV (reference sequence). Trimming cost V 1 base and J 6 bases; bases outside gene matches: 6. There are 15 residues in the CDR3. CDR3 loop: CASSLWTGGLNEQFF. CDR3 coding DNA: TGTGCCAGCAGTTTATGGACGGGGGGACTCAATGAGCAGTTCTTC.

This clone has just one count. V usage is TRBV10-1 and J usage is TRBJ2-1, with 9 bases lining up with TRBD1. The germline CDR1 and CDR2 sequences are WNHNN and SYGVQD (reference sequence). V was clipped by 6 bases and J by 6 bases; unmatched bases: 27. The CDR3 totals 21 residues. CDR3 loop: CASRAPHGGQGIWPMGNEQFF. In DNA form, the CDR3 reads TGCGCCAGCAGAGCTCCCCACGGGGGACAGGGTATCTGGCCAATGGGCAATGAGCAGTTCTTC.

The genes are TRBV9 and TRBJ2-3; no clear D gene. V lost 4 bases and J lost 3, with 6 bases in between. Germline CDR1 SGDLS, CDR2 YYNGEE. CDR3 size: 12 residues. CDR3 loop: CASSPKTDTQYF. The DNA for the CDR3 is TGTGCCAGCAGCCCGAAGACAGATACGCAGTATTTT.

This clone was seen more than once but under ten times. The rearrangement links TRBV4-1 to TRBJ1-5; no clear D. The V end was cut by 1 base, the J end by 3 bases, with 7 bases between. CDR3 length: 14 amino acids. Germline lookup yields CDR1 MGHRA and CDR2 YSYEKL. In nucleotides, the CDR3 is TGCGCCAGCAGCCAAGTAACCCCCAATCAGCCCCAGCATTTT. It is translated as CASSQVTPNQPQHF.

The chain has TRBV9 and TRBJ1-5; 7 bases match TRBD1. After removal of 1 base from V and 2 bases from J, the junction contained 3 bases not matched to a gene. Looked up from germline, CDR1 is SGDLS and CDR2 is YYNGEE. CDR3 length: 15 amino acids. CDR3 nucleotide sequence: TGTGCCAGCAGCGTAAAAGGACAGGGCAATCAGCCCCAGCATTTT. Translation: CASSVKGQGNQPQHF.

Notes on this clone: Distinct nucleotide sequences in the sample also encode this CDR3. V usage is TRBV5-1 and J usage is TRBJ2-5; D might be TRBD1 (6 bases). V lost 4 bases to trimming and J lost 2 bases, with 12 bases between them. Germline CDR1 and CDR2: SGHRS and YFSETQ. The CDR3 has 14 amino acids. CDR3 loop: CASSLVGGQETQYF. The CDR3 DNA follows: TGCGCCAGCAGCCTGGTAGGGGGACAAGAGACCCAGTACTTC.

The chain recombines TRBV5-1 with TRBJ2-1; D is undetermined. CDR1 SGHRS and CDR2 YFSETQ come from the germline V gene. The CDR3 spans 12 residues. With 3 bases removed from V and 6 bases from J, the gap between germline ends came to 7 bases. The CDR3 region has the DNA TGCGCCAGCAGCTCCGGGCTCAATGAGCAGTTCTTC. As protein: CASSSGLNEQFF.

The gene calls are TRBV3-1 (or the pseudogene TRBV3-2) and TRBJ1-2, with TRBD1 as a possible D gene (5 bases). Germline CDR1 LGHDT, CDR2 YNNKEL (reference sequence). CDR3 length: 12 residues. V gave up 6 bases and J gave up 4 bases, with 9 bases separating them. CDR3 sequence reads: CASSMRGYGYTF. In nucleotides, the CDR3 is TGTGCCAGCAGTATGAGGGGCTATGGCTACACCTTC.

The chain is built from TRBV4-3 and TRBJ1-1; D ambiguous. CDR1 is LGHNA, CDR2 YSLEER, per germline. V lost 3 bases and J 0 bases, leaving 14 bases between the germline ends. CDR3 length: 16 residues. The CDR3 reads CASSQGLAGLNTEAFF. The CDR3 DNA reads TGCGCCAGCAGCCAGGGCCTTGCCGGCCTGAACACTGAAGCTTTCTTT.

This chain links TRBV9 with TRBJ2-2; no firm D call. The CDR3 is 13 residues long. Between the trimmed V and J ends, which lost 0 bases and 6 bases, there was a span of 6 bases. Germline CDR1 reads SGDLS; CDR2 reads YYNGEE. CDR3 protein: CASSVAQSGELFF. CDR3 nucleotides: TGTGCCAGCAGCGTAGCTCAGTCCGGGGAGCTGTTTTTT.

This chain uses TRBV10-1 with TRBJ2-2; D is unresolved. Between the trimmed V and J ends, which lost 5 bases and 2 bases, there was a span of 9 bases. The CDR3 is made up of 14 amino acids. Per germline, CDR1 WNHNN and CDR2 SYGVQD (reference sequence). This chain's CDR3 is CASSLLTNTGELFF. CDR3 nucleotide sequence: TGCGCCAGCAGTCTCCTTACCAACACCGGGGAGCTGTTTTTT.

V is TRBV28 and J is TRBJ2-5; D gene unclear. Per the germline V gene, CDR1 is MDHEN and CDR2 is SYDVKM. The V gene lost 2 bases and the J gene lost 7 bases, with 14 bases spanning the gap. This CDR3 region has 14 residues. The DNA for the CDR3 is TGTGCCAGCAGTTTACCGACACCCTTGGGGACCCAGTACTTC. It specifies CASSLPTPLGTQYF.

The V call is TRBV27, the J call TRBJ2-5; TRBD2 matches at 8 bases. Germline lookup yields CDR1 MNHEY and CDR2 SMNVEV (reference sequence). The CDR3 consists of 15 residues. Trimming removed 3 bases from V and 7 bases from J; junction bases left unmatched: 10. This chain's CDR3 is CASSFAGGPPGTQYF. CDR3 sequence (DNA): TGTGCCAGCAGTTTTGCGGGGGGCCCGCCAGGGACCCAGTACTTC.

J is TRBJ2-1 and V is TRBV6-5; D remains ambiguous. Germline-derived CDR1 and CDR2 are MNHEY and SVGAGI. Trimming took off 7 bases at V and 4 bases at J, with 14 bases between the two ends. This CDR3 region has 14 residues. The DNA for the CDR3 is TGTGCCAGCACCTACACCCTCGGGTACAATGAGCAGTTCTTC. Amino acid sequence: CASTYTLGYNEQFF.

The CDR3 DNA reads as TGTGCCAGCAGTTTACTTCCAGGTTTAAGTTCACCCCTCCACTTT. Residues: CASSLLPGLSSPLHF. The rearrangement joins TRBV27 to TRBJ1-6; D ambiguous. The length of the CDR3 is 15 residues. The germline V gene encodes CDR1 MNHEY and CDR2 SMNVEV (reference sequence). Trimming took off 2 bases at V and 9 bases at J, with 14 bases between the two ends.

The chain uses TRBV24-1 and TRBJ2-2, with TRBD1 matching over 8 bases. The germline V gene encodes CDR1 KGHDR and CDR2 SFDVKD. The CDR3 runs 14 residues. Trimming took 9 bases from V and 5 from J; bases not matched to a gene: 7. This chain's CDR3 is CATHSQGATGELFF. The CDR3 bases are TGTGCCACCCATTCTCAGGGGGCTACCGGGGAGCTGTTTTTT.

The chain uses TRBV28 and TRBJ2-3; TRBD1 is a possible D gene (6 bases). The V end was cut by 7 bases, the J end by 2 bases, with 13 bases between. Germline V gene data show CDR1 as MDHEN and CDR2 as SYDVKM. The CDR3 has 14 amino acids. The CDR3 loop is CASTRGGNTDTQYF. CDR3 DNA sequence: TGTGCCAGCACCAGAGGGGGTAACACAGATACGCAGTATTTT.

V gene TRBV3-1 (or the pseudogene TRBV3-2) combines with J gene TRBJ2-3; 10 nucleotides align to TRBD2. Trimming at V came to 4 bases and at J to 0 bases, leaving 7 bases not matched to a gene. The germline CDR1 and CDR2 sequences are LGHDT and YNNKEL (reference sequence). This CDR3 spans 17 amino acids. CDR3 sequence (DNA): TGTGCCAGCAGCCGACGGACTAGCGGAGACAGCACAGATACGCAGTATTTT. This encodes CASSRRTSGDSTDTQYF.

This chain joins TRBV4-1 and TRBJ1-5, with D possibly being TRBD1 (5 bases). There are 15 residues in the CDR3. CDR1 is MGHRA, CDR2 YSYEKL, per germline. The V gene lost 4 bases and the J gene lost 7 bases, with 17 bases spanning the gap. This CDR3 is CASSLGHLSVQPQHF. The DNA for the CDR3 is TGCGCCAGCAGCCTCGGACACCTCTCGGTACAGCCCCAGCATTTT.

About this clone itself: The junction does not match germline at one end; this may be a read error. The rearrangement links TRBV20-1 to TRBJ2-3; a weak D match, TRBD2 (5 bases). Per the germline V gene, CDR1 is DFQATT and CDR2 is SNEGSKA (reference sequence). The CDR3 has 11 amino acids. The CDR3 bases are TGCAGTGCTAGAGAACAGACACTAGTCCTTTTT. Its translation is CSAREQTLVLF.

The chain uses TRBV19 and TRBJ2-2; D uncertain. This CDR3 is 12 amino acids long. V shed 2 bases and J shed 7 bases, with 5 bases lying between them. Germline V lookup: CDR1 LNHDA, CDR2 SQIVND (reference sequence). The CDR3 DNA reads TGTGCCAGTAGTATATCCGGCGGGGAGCTGTTTTTT. Translation gives CASSISGGELFF.

The rearrangement links TRBV12-3 or TRBV12-4 to TRBJ1-4; D is possibly TRBD1 (6 bases). The V gene lost 0 bases and the J gene lost 8 bases, with 7 bases spanning the gap. The CDR3 has 13 residues. CDR3 amino acids: CASSLAGGEKLFF. CDR3 DNA sequence: TGTGCCAGCAGTTTAGCAGGGGGGGAAAAACTGTTTTTT.

This chain uses TRBV9 with TRBJ2-3; TRBD2 agrees at 15 bases. The CDR3 extends over 18 amino acids. Germline V gives CDR1 SGDLS, CDR2 YYNGEE. V lost 3 bases to trimming and J lost 4 bases; unmatched junction nucleotides: 9. The CDR3 sequence is CASSETRGLAGGPDTQYF. CDR3 DNA sequence: TGTGCCAGCAGCGAGACTAGAGGACTAGCGGGGGGGCCAGATACGCAGTATTTT.

V gene TRBV19 combines with J gene TRBJ1-2; D is ambiguous. Looked up from germline, CDR1 is LNHDA and CDR2 is SQIVND (reference sequence). V was trimmed by 10 bases and J by 6 bases, leaving 18 bases between them. The CDR3 covers 13 residues. CDR3 in amino acids: CATTDSTRNGYTF. CDR3 DNA sequence: TGTGCCACCACGGACTCGACGAGAAATGGCTACACCTTC.

This sequence joins TRBV5-6 and TRBJ2-3; 10 bases match TRBD2. CDR3 size: 16 residues. Looked up from germline, CDR1 is SGHDT and CDR2 is YYEEEE. The V gene end was trimmed by 4 bases and the J gene end by 0 bases; junction bases not matched to a gene: 5. The CDR3 nucleotides are TGTGCCAGCAGCCCACTAGCGGGGATTAGCACAGATACGCAGTATTTT. This sequence encodes CASSPLAGISTDTQYF.

This rearrangement joins TRBV3-1 (or the pseudogene TRBV3-2) to TRBJ1-5; no clear D. This CDR3 has 17 amino acids. The V gene's germline CDR1 is LGHDT and CDR2 YNNKEL (reference sequence). The V and J ends lost 4 bases and 4 bases respectively, with 20 bases between them. CDR3 bases: TGTGCCAGCAGCCCCGGGTGGAACACTACAGAAAATCAGCCCCAGCATTTT. It specifies CASSPGWNTTENQPQHF.

This rearrangement joins TRBV6-6 to TRBJ2-4; TRBD1 aligns across 8 bases. CDR1 MNHNY and CDR2 SVGAGI come from the germline V gene (reference sequence). CDR3 length: 14 residues. The V and J ends lost 6 bases and 8 bases, in that order; junction bases with no gene match: 9. CDR3 in DNA: TGTGCCAGCAGCGACCAGGGGGCGCCGGACATTCAGTACTTC. Its translation is CASSDQGAPDIQYF.

In DNA, the CDR3 is TGTGCCAGCAGCTCCGGGTATAGCAATCAGCCCCAGCATTTT. Protein product: CASSSGYSNQPQHF. The gene calls are TRBV7-9 and TRBJ1-5, with unresolved D. This CDR3 is built from 14 residues. Germline V gives CDR1 SEHNR, CDR2 FQNEAQ (reference sequence). Trimming cost V 4 bases and J 0 bases, with 7 bases left between them.

This clone was observed a single time. The chain couples TRBV7-8 to TRBJ2-5; TRBD2 matches 7 bases. Trimming at V came to 5 bases and at J to 4 bases, leaving 7 bases not matched to a gene. CDR1 and CDR2 (germline): SGHVS, FQNEAQ. This CDR3 comprises 14 residues. The CDR3 region is CASSRAGFGETQYF. CDR3 DNA: TGTGCCAGCAGCCGAGCGGGGTTTGGAGAGACCCAGTACTTC.

The chain couples TRBV6-6 to TRBJ1-5, with 7 nucleotides matching TRBD1. Germline V gene lookup returns CDR1 MNHNY and CDR2 SVGAGI (reference sequence). CDR3 length: 13 amino acids. V lost 6 bases, J lost 6 bases, and 5 bases stayed unmatched. The CDR3 reads CASSPDRVQPQHF. In DNA, the CDR3 is TGTGCCAGCAGCCCCGACAGGGTTCAGCCCCAGCATTTT.